The present entry profiles one TCR beta chain with its context. The data were produced by immunoSEQ multiplex PCR, yet TCRdb's version contains in-frame clones alone and is incomplete. The data show under 300,000 clones, about 80% seen once. This sample was taken from a study of blood T cell repertoires in COVID-19. Germline CDR1 and CDR2: MNHNS and SASEGT. The V end lost 2 bases, the J end lost 9 bases, and 17 bases lay between the germline ends. CDR3 size: 15 residues. Sample: peripheral blood. This TCR derives from a woman older than 75 with acute or convalescent COVID-19. V and J are TRBV6-1 and TRBJ2-1, with D possibly being TRBD1 (6 bases). The CDR3 spells CASSEFSTGHGEQFF. The CDR3 nucleotides read TGTGCCAGCAGTGAATTTTCGACAGGCCACGGTGAGCAGTTCTTC.